Reported below is one T cell receptor (beta chain). This record comes from a study of T cell changes during pregnancy in multiple sclerosis. V shed 4 bases, J shed 3 bases, and the junction held 7 bases outside the gene matches. This CDR3 comprises 16 residues. Germline assignment: CDR1 MGHRA and CDR2 YSYEKL. The assay was immunoSEQ multiplex PCR, and TCRdb's table has in-frame clones only and misses some. The data contain about 44,000 clones, around 92% of them seen just once; the ten biggest clones take up 1% to 1.5%. The V and J genes are TRBV4-1 and TRBJ2-2; 8 nucleotides line up with TRBD2. The sequencing input was peripheral blood. The clonotype was recovered from a female donor with multiple sclerosis, enrolled in a pregnancy study. CDR3 region: CASSPYLTSDTGELFF. The CDR3 nucleotides are TGCGCCAGCAGCCCATATTTGACTAGCGACACCGGGGAGCTGTTTTTT.